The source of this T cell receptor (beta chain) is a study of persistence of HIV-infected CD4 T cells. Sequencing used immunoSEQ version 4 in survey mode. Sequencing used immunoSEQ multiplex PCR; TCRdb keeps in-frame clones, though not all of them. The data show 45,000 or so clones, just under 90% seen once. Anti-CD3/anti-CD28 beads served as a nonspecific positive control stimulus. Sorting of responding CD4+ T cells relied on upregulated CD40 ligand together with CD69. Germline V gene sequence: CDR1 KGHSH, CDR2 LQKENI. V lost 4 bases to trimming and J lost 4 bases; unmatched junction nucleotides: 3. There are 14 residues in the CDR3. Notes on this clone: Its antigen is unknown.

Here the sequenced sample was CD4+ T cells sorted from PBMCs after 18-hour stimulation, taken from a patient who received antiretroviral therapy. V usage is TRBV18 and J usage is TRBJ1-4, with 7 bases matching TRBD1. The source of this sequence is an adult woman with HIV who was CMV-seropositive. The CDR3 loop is CASSRGQRNEKLFF. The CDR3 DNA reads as TGTGCCAGCTCACGGGGACAGCGTAATGAAAAACTGTTTTTT.